The 21 T cell receptor beta chains below were found in one sample sequenced in a study of cytotoxic CD8 clonotypes in ibrutinib-treated CLL. The protocol was immunoSEQ multiplex PCR, while the TCRdb copy is restricted to in-frame clones and leaves out a portion. The sample records around 40,000 clones, just over 70% being singletons. Specimen: PBMCs, collected at disease progression, from a patient treated with ibrutinib. The receptors were gathered from a human donor with chronic lymphocytic leukemia.

This chain uses TRBV11-2 with TRBJ2-2; D is unclear. The CDR3 loop spans 13 amino acids. Looked up from germline, CDR1 is SGHAT and CDR2 is FQNNGV. The V end was cut by 1 base, the J end by 6 bases, with 6 bases between. The CDR3 region is CASSLVEAGELFF. CDR3 nucleotide sequence: TGTGCCAGCAGCTTAGTTGAGGCCGGGGAGCTGTTTTTT.

Turning to this clone: At one of its ends the junction is not consistent with the germline gene, which may arise from a read error. The rearrangement uses TRBV2 and TRBJ1-2, with 8 nucleotides matching TRBD1. The germline V gene encodes CDR1 SNHLY and CDR2 FYNNEI. This CDR3 contains 10 residues. CDR3: CASRGQASSF. The CDR3 DNA follows: TGTGCCAGCAGGGGACAGGCTAGCTCCTTC.

This clone was detected only a few times. The chain carries TRBV7-3 and TRBJ2-2; D ambiguous. Looked up from germline, CDR1 is SGHTA and CDR2 is FQGTGA. Deletions cut 8 bases from V and 3 bases from J, with 7 bases between. This CDR3 is built from 12 residues. CDR3 loop: CASGSYTGELFF. The CDR3 bases are TGTGCCAGCGGGTCTTACACCGGGGAGCTGTTTTTT. The whole variable domain, remainder taken from reference TRBV7-3 and TRBJ2-2, is GAGVSQTPSNKVTEKGKYVELRCDPISGHTALYWYRQSLGQGPEFLIYFQGTGAADDSGLPNDRFFAVRPEGSVSTLKIQRTERGDSAVYLCASGSYTGELFFGEGSRLTVL.

The gene calls are TRBV25-1 and TRBJ2-1, with 9 nucleotides matching TRBD2. The CDR3 is made up of 17 amino acids. V was clipped by 2 bases and J by 2 bases; unmatched bases: 7. Germline V gene data show CDR1 as MGHDK and CDR2 as SYGVNS. CDR3 amino acids: CASSEKESGRPYNEQFF. As DNA, the CDR3 is TGTGCCAGCAGTGAAAAGGAAAGCGGGAGGCCCTACAATGAGCAGTTCTTC.

The rearrangement links TRBV5-6 to TRBJ2-3; no definite D call. CDR3 size: 11 residues. Germline CDR1 and CDR2: SGHDT and YYEEEE. Trimming left V 1 base short and J 5 bases short, with 2 bases between. In DNA, the CDR3 is TGTGCCAGCAGCTTGAGAGATACGCAGTATTTT. This gives the protein CASSLRDTQYF.

CDR3 coding DNA: TGCGCCAGCAGCTTTGGGACGGGGAACTACGAGCAGTACTTC. Amino acids: CASSFGTGNYEQYF. The chain recombines TRBV5-1 with TRBJ2-7; possibly TRBD1 or TRBD2 for D (5 bases each). The CDR3 length is 14 residues. Deletions cut 2 bases from V and 3 bases from J, with 12 bases between. The germline gives CDR1 SGHRS, CDR2 YFSETQ.

The genes are TRBV7-8 and TRBJ1-1; D possibly corresponds to TRBD1 (6 bases). CDR1 is SGHVS, CDR2 FQNEAQ, per germline. Trimming shortened V by 2 bases and J by 7 bases, and 23 bases separated the two germline ends. This CDR3 spans 17 amino acids. Here the CDR3 reads CASSLKGQGIYKNEAFF. The CDR3 DNA sequence: TGTGCCAGCAGCTTAAAGGGCCAGGGGATTTACAAAAATGAAGCTTTCTTT.

This clone was detected once. The chain employs TRBV4-1 and TRBJ2-7; TRBD1 matches at 12 bases. This CDR3 region has 17 residues. Germline CDR1 MGHRA, CDR2 YSYEKL. With V trimmed by 4 bases and J by 4 bases, 11 bases remained unmatched. This CDR3 reads CASSPVPGQGARYEQYF. CDR3 bases: TGCGCCAGCAGCCCCGTCCCGGGACAGGGGGCAAGGTACGAGCAGTACTTC.

The rearrangement uses TRBV6-5 and TRBJ2-1; D is possibly TRBD2 (5 bases). In germline, CDR1 is MNHEY, CDR2 SVGAGI. V shed 5 bases and J shed 9 bases, with 17 bases lying between them. The CDR3 is made up of 14 amino acids. CDR3 sequence: CASSIATGWGEQFF. DNA for the CDR3: TGTGCCAGCAGTATTGCGACGGGATGGGGTGAGCAGTTCTTC.

CDR3 amino acids: CASSVGPIRVGRGYTF. DNA for the CDR3: TGTGCCAGCAGTGTCGGACCGATCAGGGTGGGCCGGGGCTACACCTTC. The V call is TRBV6-4, the J call TRBJ1-2; possible D gene TRBD1, 5 bases. V gave up 4 bases and J gave up 8 bases, with 23 bases separating them. The CDR3 is made up of 16 amino acids. Germline V gene lookup returns CDR1 MRHNA and CDR2 SNTAGT.

The V gene is TRBV5-6, the J gene TRBJ2-7; a possible D gene is TRBD2 (6 bases). CDR1 and CDR2 (germline): SGHDT, YYEEEE. V shed 1 base and J shed 2 bases, with 13 bases lying between them. CDR3 length: 15 amino acids. CDR3 loop: CASSLITAGPYEQYF. The DNA of the CDR3 is TGTGCCAGCAGCTTGATTACGGCGGGACCCTACGAGCAGTACTTC.

V is TRBV7-8 and J is TRBJ2-6, with D maybe TRBD1 (5 bases). The CDR3 length is 16 residues. Germline loops: CDR1 SGHVS, CDR2 FQNEAQ. V shed 5 bases and J shed 4 bases, with 15 bases lying between them. This CDR3 is CASSIPFGAGANVLTF. CDR3 DNA sequence: TGTGCCAGCAGCATCCCCTTTGGGGCCGGGGCCAACGTCCTGACTTTC.

The chain recombines TRBV6-5 with TRBJ2-1; 9 bases are a match to TRBD2. There are 14 residues in the CDR3. The germline gives CDR1 MNHEY, CDR2 SVGAGI. V dropped 1 base and J dropped 6; count of bases not matched to a gene: 1. The CDR3 bases are TGTGCCAGCAGTTACTTAGCGGGGGTCAATGAGCAGTTCTTC. Its translation: CASSYLAGVNEQFF.

The rearrangement uses TRBV19 and TRBJ2-1, with TRBD2 matching 16 bases. V was pared by 6 bases and J by 12 bases, with 5 bases of the junction left unmatched. The CDR3 has 14 residues. Germline V lookup: CDR1 LNHDA, CDR2 SQIVND (reference sequence). The CDR3 DNA is TGTGCCAGTAGGACGGGACTAGCGGGAGGGCCGCAGTTCTTC. Its protein is CASRTGLAGGPQFF.

This chain links TRBV29-1 with TRBJ2-7; possible D gene TRBD1, 7 bases. The CDR3 totals 13 residues. V was shortened by 4 bases and J by 2 bases, with 12 bases between the two germline ends. Germline assignment: CDR1 SQVTM and CDR2 ANQGSEA. The CDR3 DNA sequence: TGCAGCGTTGCGCGGGACAGCCCCTACGAGCAGTACTTC. This codes for CSVARDSPYEQYF.

This clone was detected only a few times. The chain has TRBV2 and TRBJ1-5; 9 positions match TRBD1. With 6 bases clipped from V and 7 bases from J, the junction kept 7 bases outside the gene matches. There are 14 residues in the CDR3. The germline V gene encodes CDR1 SNHLY and CDR2 FYNNEI. CDR3 region: CASSLGTGSQPQHF. The DNA of the CDR3 is TGTGCCAGCAGCCTCGGGACAGGGAGCCAGCCCCAGCATTTT.

The gene calls are TRBV5-1 and TRBJ2-1; no reliable D call. Germline V gives CDR1 SGHRS, CDR2 YFSETQ. CDR3 length: 14 amino acids. The V and J ends lost 3 bases and 2 bases respectively, with 9 bases between them. The CDR3 nucleotides read TGCGCCAGCAGCTCAGACATGGCCTACAATGAGCAGTTCTTC. Translation: CASSSDMAYNEQFF.

The chain has TRBV25-1 and TRBJ1-6, with unresolved D. This CDR3 comprises 12 residues. Germline assignment: CDR1 MGHDK and CDR2 SYGVNS. Trimming removed 8 bases at V and 13 bases at J, with 15 bases between. CDR3 in DNA: TGTGCCAGCTCCCTCACGGGATGGCCCCTCCACTTT. Protein product: CASSLTGWPLHF.

The rearrangement uses TRBV19 and TRBJ2-1; TRBD2 matches 13 bases. This CDR3 comprises 15 residues. The ends lost 3 bases at V and 9 bases at J; junction bases unmatched: 5. CDR1 and CDR2 from the germline V gene are LNHDA and SQIVND (reference sequence). The CDR3: CASSIGLAGVFEQFF. The DNA of the CDR3 is TGTGCCAGTAGTATTGGACTAGCGGGAGTCTTTGAGCAGTTCTTC. Using reference TRBV19 and TRBJ2-1 for the parts outside the CDR3, the full variable domain is DGGITQSPKYLFRKEGQNVTLSCEQNLNHDAMYWYRQDPGQGLRLIYYSQIVNDFQKGDIAEGYSVSREKKESFPLTVTSAQKNPTAFYLCASSIGLAGVFEQFFGPGTRLTVL.

The V and J genes are TRBV6-5 and TRBJ1-1, with D unresolved. This CDR3 is 15 amino acids long. With 2 bases removed from V and 1 base from J, the gap between germline ends came to 11 bases. CDR1 and CDR2 (germline): MNHEY, SVGAGI. CDR3 coding DNA: TGTGCCAGCAGTTACGCCTGGGCTGAGAACACTGAAGCTTTCTTT. Translated, it gives CASSYAWAENTEAFF.

In its sample, this clone was seen a few times. V and J are TRBV6-5 and TRBJ2-7; no firm D call. The CDR3 spans 14 residues. Trimming left V 0 bases short and J 4 bases short, with 10 bases between. Germline-derived CDR1 and CDR2 are MNHEY and SVGAGI. The CDR3: CASSYSSAAYEQYF. The CDR3 DNA reads as TGTGCCAGCAGTTACTCCTCGGCTGCTTACGAGCAGTACTTC.